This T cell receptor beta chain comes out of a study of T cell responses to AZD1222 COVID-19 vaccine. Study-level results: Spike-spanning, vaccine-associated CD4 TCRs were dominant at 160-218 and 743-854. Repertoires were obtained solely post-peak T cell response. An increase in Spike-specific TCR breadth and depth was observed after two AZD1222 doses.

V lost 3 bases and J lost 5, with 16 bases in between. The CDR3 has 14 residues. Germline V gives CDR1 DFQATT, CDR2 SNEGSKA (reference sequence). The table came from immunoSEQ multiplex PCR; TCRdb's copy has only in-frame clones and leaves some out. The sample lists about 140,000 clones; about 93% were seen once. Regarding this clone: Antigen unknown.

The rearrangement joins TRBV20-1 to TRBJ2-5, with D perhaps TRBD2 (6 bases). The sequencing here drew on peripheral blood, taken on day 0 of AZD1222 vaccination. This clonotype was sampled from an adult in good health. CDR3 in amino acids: CSASRLASEETQYF. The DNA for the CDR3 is TGCAGTGCTAGTAGGCTCGCTAGCGAGGAGACCCAGTACTTC.